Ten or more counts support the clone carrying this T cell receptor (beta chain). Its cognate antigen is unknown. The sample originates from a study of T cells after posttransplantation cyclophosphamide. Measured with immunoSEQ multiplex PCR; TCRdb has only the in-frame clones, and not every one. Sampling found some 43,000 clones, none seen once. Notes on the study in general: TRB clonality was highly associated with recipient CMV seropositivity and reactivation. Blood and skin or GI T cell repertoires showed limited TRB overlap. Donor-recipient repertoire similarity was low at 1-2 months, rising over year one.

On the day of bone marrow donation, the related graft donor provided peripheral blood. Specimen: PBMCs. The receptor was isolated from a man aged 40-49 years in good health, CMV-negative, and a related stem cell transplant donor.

CDR3 in DNA: TGTGCCACCAGCATCCGAAGGGGCGGTCGACAAGAGACCCAGTACTTC. Its translation is CATSIRRGGRQETQYF. The chain carries TRBV15 and TRBJ2-5, with D possibly matching TRBD1 (5 bases). The CDR3 runs to 16 residues. V was cut by 4 bases and J by 2 bases, with 17 bases left in between. The germline V gene has CDR1 LNHNV and CDR2 YYDKDF (reference sequence).